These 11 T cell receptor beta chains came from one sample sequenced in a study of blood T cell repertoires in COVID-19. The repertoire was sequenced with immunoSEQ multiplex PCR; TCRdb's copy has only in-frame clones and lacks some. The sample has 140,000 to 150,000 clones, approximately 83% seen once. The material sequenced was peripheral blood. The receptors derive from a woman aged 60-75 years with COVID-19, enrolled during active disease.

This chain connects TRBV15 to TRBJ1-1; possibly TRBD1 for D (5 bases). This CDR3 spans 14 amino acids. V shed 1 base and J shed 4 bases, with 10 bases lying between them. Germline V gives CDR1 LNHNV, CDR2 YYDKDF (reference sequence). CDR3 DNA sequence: TGTGCCACCAGCAGAGGTGGGGGGAGCACTGAAGCTTTCTTT. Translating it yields CATSRGGGSTEAFF.

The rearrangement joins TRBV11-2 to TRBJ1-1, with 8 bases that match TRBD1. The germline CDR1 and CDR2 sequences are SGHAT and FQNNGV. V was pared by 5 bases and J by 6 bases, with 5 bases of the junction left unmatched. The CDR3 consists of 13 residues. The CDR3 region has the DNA TGTGCCAGCAGCCCACAGGGGGTCGCTGAAGCTTTCTTT. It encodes CASSPQGVAEAFF.

CDR3 nucleotide sequence: TGTGCCAGCAGATCCCAGGGCGGCCTCTATGGCTACACCTTC. Translated, it gives CASRSQGGLYGYTF. The chain links TRBV27 to TRBJ1-2; TRBD1 might be the D (5 bases). Germline V gene sequence: CDR1 MNHEY, CDR2 SMNVEV (reference sequence). The V gene lost 6 bases and the J gene lost 4 bases, with 15 bases spanning the gap. The CDR3 has 14 residues.

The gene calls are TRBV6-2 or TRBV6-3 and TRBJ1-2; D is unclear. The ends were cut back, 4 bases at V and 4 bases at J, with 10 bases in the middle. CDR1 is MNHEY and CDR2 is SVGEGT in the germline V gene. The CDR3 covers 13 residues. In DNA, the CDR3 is TGTGCCAGCAGTTCAGCGGATATCTATGGCTACACCTTC. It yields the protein CASSSADIYGYTF.

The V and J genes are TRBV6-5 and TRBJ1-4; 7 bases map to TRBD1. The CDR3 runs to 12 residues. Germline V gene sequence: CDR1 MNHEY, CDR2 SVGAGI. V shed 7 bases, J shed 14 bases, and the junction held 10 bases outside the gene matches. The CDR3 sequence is CASNRDRAGLFF. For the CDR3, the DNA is TGTGCCAGCAACCGTGACAGGGCGGGGCTGTTTTTT.

This CDR3 reads CATGTGNTEAFF. The CDR3 DNA follows: TGTGCCACCGGGACAGGGAACACTGAAGCTTTCTTT. The rearrangement links TRBV24-1 to TRBJ1-1; 8 bases are a match to TRBD1. The J segment lost 1 base and the V segment lost 9 bases, leaving 0 bases of the junction unmatched. This CDR3 comprises 12 residues. Germline V lookup: CDR1 KGHDR, CDR2 SFDVKD.

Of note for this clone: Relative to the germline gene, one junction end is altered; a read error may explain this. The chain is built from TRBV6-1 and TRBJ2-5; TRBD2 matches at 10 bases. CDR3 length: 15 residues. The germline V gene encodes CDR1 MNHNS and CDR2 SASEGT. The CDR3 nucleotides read TGTGCCAGCAGTCAAGCGGGGGGGCCGGAGGAGACCCAGTACTTC. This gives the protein CASSQAGGPEETQYF.

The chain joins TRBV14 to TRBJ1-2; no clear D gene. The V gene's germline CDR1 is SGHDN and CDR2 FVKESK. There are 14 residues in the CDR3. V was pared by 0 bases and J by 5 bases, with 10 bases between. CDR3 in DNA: TGTGCCAGCAGCCAAGAAGGAGGCCCTTATGGCTACACCTTC. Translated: CASSQEGGPYGYTF.

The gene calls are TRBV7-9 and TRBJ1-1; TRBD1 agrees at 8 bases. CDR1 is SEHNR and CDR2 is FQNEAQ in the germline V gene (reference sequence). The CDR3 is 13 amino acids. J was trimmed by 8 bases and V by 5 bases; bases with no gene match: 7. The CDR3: CASSPGGLEEAFF. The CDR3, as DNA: TGTGCCAGCAGCCCAGGGGGCCTAGAAGAAGCTTTCTTT.

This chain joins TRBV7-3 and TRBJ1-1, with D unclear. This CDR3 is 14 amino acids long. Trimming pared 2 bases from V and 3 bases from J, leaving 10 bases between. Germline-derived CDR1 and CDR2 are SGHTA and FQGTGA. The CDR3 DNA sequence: TGTGCCAGCAGCTTAGATGGAGAGGACACTGAAGCTTTCTTT. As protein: CASSLDGEDTEAFF.

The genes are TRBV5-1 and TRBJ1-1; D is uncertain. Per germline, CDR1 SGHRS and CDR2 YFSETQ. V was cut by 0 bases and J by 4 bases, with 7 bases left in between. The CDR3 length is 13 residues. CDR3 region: CASSLVQLTEAFF. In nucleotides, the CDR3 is TGCGCCAGCAGCTTGGTACAGCTCACTGAAGCTTTCTTT.